This T cell receptor beta chain derives from a study of OX40 agonist ivuxolimab in advanced cancers. General study results and limits: At doses 0.1 to 3.0 mg/kg, CD4+ and CD8+ clones expanded.

As to this clone: What it binds is not known.

Measured with immunoSEQ multiplex PCR; TCRdb has only the in-frame clones, and not every one. The sample contains more than 60,000 clones, 94% of which appear only once. CDR3 length equals 15 residues. The junction had 10 bases not matched to a gene; V was cut back by 5 bases and J by 6 bases. Germline V gene data show CDR1 as MNHEY and CDR2 as SMNVEV (reference sequence). The V gene is TRBV27, the J gene TRBJ2-3; 8 bases map to TRBD2. The source was CD4+ or CD8+ T cells sorted from blood, collected in a trial of the OX40 agonist ivuxolimab. This sequence originates from an adult with an advanced solid tumor such as melanoma, head and neck, liver or kidney cancer. The chain's CDR3 is CASSLGLALGDTQYF. For the CDR3, the DNA is TGTGCCAGCAGTCTCGGACTAGCACTTGGGGATACGCAGTATTTT.